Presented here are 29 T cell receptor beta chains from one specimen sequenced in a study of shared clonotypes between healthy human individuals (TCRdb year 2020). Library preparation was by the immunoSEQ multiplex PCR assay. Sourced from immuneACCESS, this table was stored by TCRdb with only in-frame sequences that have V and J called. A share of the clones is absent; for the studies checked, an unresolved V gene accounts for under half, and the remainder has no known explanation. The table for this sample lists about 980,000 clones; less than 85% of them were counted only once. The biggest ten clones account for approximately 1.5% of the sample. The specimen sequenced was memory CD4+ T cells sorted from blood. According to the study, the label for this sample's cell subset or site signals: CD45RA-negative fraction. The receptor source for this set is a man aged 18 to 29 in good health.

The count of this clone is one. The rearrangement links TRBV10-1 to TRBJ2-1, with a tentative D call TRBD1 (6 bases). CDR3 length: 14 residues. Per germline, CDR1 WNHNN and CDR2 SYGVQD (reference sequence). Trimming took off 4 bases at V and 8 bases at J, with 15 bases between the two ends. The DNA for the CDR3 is TGCGCCAGCAGTGCGTGGGACACCTGGGATGAGCAGTTCTTC. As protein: CASSAWDTWDEQFF.

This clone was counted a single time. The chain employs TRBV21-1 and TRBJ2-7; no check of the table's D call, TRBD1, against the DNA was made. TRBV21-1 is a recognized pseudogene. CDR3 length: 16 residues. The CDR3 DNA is TGTGCCAGCAGCAAAAAATGGACAGGCAATTCCTACGAGCAGTACTTC. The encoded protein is CASSKKWTGNSYEQYF.

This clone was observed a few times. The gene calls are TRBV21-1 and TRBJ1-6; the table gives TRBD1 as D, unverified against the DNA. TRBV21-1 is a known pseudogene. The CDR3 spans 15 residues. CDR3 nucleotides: TGTGCCAGCAGCAAAGCTGAGACAGGGCCTCCACCCCTCCACTTT. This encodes CASSKAETGPPPLHF.

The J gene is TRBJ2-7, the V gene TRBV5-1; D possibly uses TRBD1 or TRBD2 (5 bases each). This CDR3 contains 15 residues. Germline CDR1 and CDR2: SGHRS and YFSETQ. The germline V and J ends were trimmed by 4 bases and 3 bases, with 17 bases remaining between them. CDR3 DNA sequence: TGCGCCAGCAGCCCAGCCGGGACCCCCAACTACGAGCAGTACTTC. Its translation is CASSPAGTPNYEQYF. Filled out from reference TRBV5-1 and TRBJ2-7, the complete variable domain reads KAGVTQTPRYLIKTRGQQVTLSCSPISGHRSVSWYQQTPGQGLQFLFEYFSETQRNKGNFPGRFSGRQFSNSRSEMNVSTLELGDSALYLCASSPAGTPNYEQYFGPGTRLTVT.

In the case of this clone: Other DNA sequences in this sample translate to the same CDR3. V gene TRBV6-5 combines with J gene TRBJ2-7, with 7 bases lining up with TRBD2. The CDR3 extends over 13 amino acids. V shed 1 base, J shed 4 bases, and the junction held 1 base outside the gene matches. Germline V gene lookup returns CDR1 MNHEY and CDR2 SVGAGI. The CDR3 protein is CASSYLRGYEQYF. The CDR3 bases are TGTGCCAGCAGTTACTTGCGGGGGTACGAGCAGTACTTC.

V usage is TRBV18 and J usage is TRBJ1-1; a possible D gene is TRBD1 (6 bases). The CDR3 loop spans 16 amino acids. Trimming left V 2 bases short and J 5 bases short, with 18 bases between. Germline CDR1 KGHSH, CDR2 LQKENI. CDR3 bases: TGTGCCAGCTCACCAAACCAAATCAGGGGCGGAACTGAAGCTTTCTTT. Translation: CASSPNQIRGGTEAFF.

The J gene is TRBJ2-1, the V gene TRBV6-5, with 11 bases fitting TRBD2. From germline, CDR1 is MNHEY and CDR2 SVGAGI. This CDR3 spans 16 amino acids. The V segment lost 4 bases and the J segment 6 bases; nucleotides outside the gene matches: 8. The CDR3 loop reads CASSSSGTSGINEQFF. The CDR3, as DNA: TGTGCCAGCAGTTCCTCCGGGACTAGCGGAATCAATGAGCAGTTCTTC.

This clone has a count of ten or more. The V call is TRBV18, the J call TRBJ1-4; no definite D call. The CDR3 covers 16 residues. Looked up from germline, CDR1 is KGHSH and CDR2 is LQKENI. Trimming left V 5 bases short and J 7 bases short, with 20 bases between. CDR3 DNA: TGTGCCAGCTCAGCCGCCAAGGGCACGCTGGCTGAAAAACTGTTTTTT. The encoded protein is CASSAAKGTLAEKLFF.

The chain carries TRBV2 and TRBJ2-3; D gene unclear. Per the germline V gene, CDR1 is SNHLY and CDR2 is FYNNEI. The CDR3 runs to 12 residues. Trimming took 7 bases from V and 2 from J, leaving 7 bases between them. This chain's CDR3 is CASNRHTDTQYF. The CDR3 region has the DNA TGTGCCAGCAACAGACACACAGATACGCAGTATTTT.

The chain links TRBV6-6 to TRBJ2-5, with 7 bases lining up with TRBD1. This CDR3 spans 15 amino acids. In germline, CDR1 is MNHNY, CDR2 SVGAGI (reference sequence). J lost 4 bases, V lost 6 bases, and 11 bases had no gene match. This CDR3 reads CASSLHRAGGETQYF. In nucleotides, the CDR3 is TGTGCCAGCAGCCTCCACCGGGCAGGGGGAGAGACCCAGTACTTC.

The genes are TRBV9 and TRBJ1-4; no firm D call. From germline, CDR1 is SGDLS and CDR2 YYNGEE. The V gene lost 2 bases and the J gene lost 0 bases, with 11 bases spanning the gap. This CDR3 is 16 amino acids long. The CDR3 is CASSVGLEATNEKLFF. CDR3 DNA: TGTGCCAGCAGCGTGGGGTTAGAAGCAACTAATGAAAAACTGTTTTTT.

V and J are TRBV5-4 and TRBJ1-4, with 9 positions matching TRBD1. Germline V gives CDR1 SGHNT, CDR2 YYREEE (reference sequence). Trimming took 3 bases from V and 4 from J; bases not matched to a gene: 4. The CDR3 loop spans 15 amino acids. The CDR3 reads CASSSRQGVNEKLFF. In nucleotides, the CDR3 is TGTGCCAGCAGCTCAAGACAGGGGGTTAATGAAAAACTGTTTTTT.

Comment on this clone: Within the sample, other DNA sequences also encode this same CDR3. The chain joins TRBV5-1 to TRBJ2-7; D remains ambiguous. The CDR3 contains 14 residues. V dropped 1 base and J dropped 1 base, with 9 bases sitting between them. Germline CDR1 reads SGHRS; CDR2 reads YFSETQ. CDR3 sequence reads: CASSLQGGSYEQYF. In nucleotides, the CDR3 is TGCGCCAGCAGCTTGCAAGGTGGGTCCTACGAGCAGTACTTC. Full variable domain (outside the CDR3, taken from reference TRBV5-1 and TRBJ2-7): KAGVTQTPRYLIKTRGQQVTLSCSPISGHRSVSWYQQTPGQGLQFLFEYFSETQRNKGNFPGRFSGRQFSNSRSEMNVSTLELGDSALYLCASSLQGGSYEQYFGPGTRLTVT.

This chain's CDR3 is CASTGSSNSDYGYTF. DNA for the CDR3: TGCGCCAGCACCGGGTCTTCTAACTCAGACTATGGCTACACCTTC. The V call is TRBV5-1, the J call TRBJ1-2; D not certain. The CDR3 contains 15 residues. V lost 6 bases, J lost 3 bases, and 18 bases lay in between. In germline, CDR1 is SGHRS, CDR2 YFSETQ.

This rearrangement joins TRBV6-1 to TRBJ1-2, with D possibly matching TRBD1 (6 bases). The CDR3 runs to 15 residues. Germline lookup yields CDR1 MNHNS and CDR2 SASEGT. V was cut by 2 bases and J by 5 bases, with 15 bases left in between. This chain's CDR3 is CASSEQAQGVYGYTF. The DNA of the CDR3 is TGTGCCAGCAGTGAACAAGCACAGGGCGTATATGGCTACACCTTC.

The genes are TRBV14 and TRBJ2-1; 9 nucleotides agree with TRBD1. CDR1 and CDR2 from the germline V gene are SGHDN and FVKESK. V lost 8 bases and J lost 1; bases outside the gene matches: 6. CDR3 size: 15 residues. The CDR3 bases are TGTGCCAGCCGAGCCGGGACAGGGTCCTACAATGAGCAGTTCTTC. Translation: CASRAGTGSYNEQFF.

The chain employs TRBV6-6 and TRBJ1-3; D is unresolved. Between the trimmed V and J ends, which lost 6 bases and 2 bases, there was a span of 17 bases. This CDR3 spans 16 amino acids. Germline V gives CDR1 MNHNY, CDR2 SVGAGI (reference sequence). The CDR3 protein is CASSARVVGTGNTIYF. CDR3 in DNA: TGTGCCAGCAGCGCCCGGGTGGTAGGGACTGGAAACACCATATATTTT.

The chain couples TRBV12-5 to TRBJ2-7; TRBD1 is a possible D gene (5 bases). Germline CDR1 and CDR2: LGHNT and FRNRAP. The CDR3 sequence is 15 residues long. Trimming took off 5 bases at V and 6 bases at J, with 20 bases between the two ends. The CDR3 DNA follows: TGTGCTAGTGGTCACACGAACATTGGTGGGGCCGAGCAGTACTTC. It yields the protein CASGHTNIGGAEQYF.

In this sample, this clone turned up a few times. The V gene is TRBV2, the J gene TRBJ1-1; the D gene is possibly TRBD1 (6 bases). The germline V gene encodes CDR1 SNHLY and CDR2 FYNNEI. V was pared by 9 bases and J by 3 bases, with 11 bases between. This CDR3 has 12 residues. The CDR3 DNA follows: TGTGCCAGTGGAGGGGGAGACACTGAAGCTTTCTTT. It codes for CASGGGDTEAFF.

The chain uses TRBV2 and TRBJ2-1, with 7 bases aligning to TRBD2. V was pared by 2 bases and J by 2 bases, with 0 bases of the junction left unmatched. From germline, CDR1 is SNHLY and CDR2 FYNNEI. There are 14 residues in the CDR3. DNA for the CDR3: TGTGCCAGCAGTGAACTAGCGGCCTACAATGAGCAGTTCTTC. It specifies CASSELAAYNEQFF.

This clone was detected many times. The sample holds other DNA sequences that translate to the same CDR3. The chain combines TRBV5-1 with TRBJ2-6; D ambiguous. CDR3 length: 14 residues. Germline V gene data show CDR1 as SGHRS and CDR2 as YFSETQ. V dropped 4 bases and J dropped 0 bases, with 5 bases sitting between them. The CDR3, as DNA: TGCGCCAGCAGCACGTCCTCTGGGGCCAACGTCCTGACTTTC. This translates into CASSTSSGANVLTF.

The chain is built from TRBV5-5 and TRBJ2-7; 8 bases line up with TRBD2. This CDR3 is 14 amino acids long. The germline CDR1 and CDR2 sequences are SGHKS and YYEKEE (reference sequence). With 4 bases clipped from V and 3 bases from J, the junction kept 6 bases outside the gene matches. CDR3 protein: CASSPGGGLYEQYF. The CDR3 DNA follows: TGTGCCAGCAGCCCGGGAGGGGGGCTCTACGAGCAGTACTTC.

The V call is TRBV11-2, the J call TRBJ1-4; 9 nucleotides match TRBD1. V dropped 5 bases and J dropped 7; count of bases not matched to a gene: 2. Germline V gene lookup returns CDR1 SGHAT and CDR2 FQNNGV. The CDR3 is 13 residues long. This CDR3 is CASSRGQGEKLFF. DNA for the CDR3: TGTGCCAGCAGCCGGGGACAGGGTGAAAAACTGTTTTTT.

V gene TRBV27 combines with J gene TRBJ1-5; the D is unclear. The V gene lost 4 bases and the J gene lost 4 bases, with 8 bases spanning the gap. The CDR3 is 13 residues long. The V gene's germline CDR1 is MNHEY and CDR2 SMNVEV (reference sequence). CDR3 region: CASSWADNQPQHF. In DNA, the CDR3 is TGTGCCAGCAGTTGGGCCGATAATCAGCCCCAGCATTTT.

Here the CDR3 reads CASSPRWGSSYEQYF. Written as DNA, the CDR3 is TGTGCCAGCAGCCCCCGGTGGGGTTCTTCCTACGAGCAGTACTTC. V and J are TRBV7-8 and TRBJ2-7; D uncertain. The ends were cut back, 5 bases at V and 1 base at J, with 15 bases in the middle. This CDR3 spans 15 amino acids. CDR1 is SGHVS and CDR2 is FQNEAQ in the germline V gene.

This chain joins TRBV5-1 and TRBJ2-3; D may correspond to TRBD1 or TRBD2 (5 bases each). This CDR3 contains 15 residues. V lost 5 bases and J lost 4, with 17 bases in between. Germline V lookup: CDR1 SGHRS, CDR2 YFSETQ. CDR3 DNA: TGCGCCAGCAGGGGGAAGATTGGGGGTGCAGATACGCAGTATTTT. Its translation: CASRGKIGGADTQYF.

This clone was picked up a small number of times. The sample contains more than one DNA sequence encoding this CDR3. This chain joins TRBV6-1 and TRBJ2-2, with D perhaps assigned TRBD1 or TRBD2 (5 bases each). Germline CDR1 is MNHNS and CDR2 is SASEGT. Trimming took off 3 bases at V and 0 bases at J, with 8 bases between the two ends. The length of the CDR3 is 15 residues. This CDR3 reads CASSEGRTNTGELFF. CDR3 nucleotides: TGTGCCAGCAGTGAGGGACGTACGAACACCGGGGAGCTGTTTTTT.

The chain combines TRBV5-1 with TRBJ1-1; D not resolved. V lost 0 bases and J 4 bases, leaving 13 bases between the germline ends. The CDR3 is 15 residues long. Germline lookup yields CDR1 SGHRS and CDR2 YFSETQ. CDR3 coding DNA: TGCGCCAGCAGCTTGGGAGAGCCCCTGGGCACTGAAGCTTTCTTT. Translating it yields CASSLGEPLGTEAFF.

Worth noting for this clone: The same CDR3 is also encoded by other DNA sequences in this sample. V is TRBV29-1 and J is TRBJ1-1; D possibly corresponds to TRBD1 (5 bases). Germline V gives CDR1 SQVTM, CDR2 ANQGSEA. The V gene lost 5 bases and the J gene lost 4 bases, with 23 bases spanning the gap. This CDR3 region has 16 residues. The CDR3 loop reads CSVLGGAGTAITEAFF. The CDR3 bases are TGCAGCGTTTTAGGTGGGGCAGGGACTGCGATCACTGAAGCTTTCTTT.